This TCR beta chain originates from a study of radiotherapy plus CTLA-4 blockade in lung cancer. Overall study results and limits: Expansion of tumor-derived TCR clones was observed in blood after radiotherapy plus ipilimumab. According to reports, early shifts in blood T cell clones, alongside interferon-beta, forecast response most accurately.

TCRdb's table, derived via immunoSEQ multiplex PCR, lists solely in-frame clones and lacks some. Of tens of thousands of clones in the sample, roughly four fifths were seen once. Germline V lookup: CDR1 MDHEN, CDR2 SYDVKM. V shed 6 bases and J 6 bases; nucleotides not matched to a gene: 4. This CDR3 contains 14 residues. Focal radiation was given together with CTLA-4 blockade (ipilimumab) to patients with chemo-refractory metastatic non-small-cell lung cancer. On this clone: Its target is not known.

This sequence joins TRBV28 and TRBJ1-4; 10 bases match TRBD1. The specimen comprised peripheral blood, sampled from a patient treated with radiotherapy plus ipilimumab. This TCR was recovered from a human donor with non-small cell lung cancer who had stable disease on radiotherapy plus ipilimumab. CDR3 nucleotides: TGTGCCAGCAGCGACAGGGGGCGCGATGAAAAACTGTTTTTT. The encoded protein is CASSDRGRDEKLFF.